Shown below are 5 T cell receptor beta chains from a single sample sequenced in a study of shared clonotypes between healthy human individuals. CD45RO-negative CD8 cells positively selected for CCR7 made up the naive population, which excluded terminally differentiated effector memory CD45RA+ cells. Some clones are missing from TCRdb's copy, which holds only in-frame ones; the method was immunoSEQ multiplex PCR. Of some 2 million clones detected, over 85% appear once; the ten largest clones hold roughly 1%. Sequenced sample: naive CD8+ T cells sorted from blood. All receptors derive from a man between 18 and 29 years old in good health.

J is TRBJ2-2 and V is TRBV4-3; 7 nucleotides agree with TRBD2. The CDR3 is 16 residues long. CDR1 is LGHNA, CDR2 YSLEER, per germline. Trimming cost V 0 bases and J 5 bases; bases outside gene matches: 6. CDR3 sequence (DNA): TGCGCCAGCAGCCAAGAGCCCACTAGCGAGACCGGGGAGCTGTTTTTT. Translation gives CASSQEPTSETGELFF.

The rearrangement uses TRBV4-1 and TRBJ2-7; 7 nucleotides match TRBD1. The J segment lost 0 bases and the V segment lost 4 bases, leaving 3 bases of the junction unmatched. The CDR3 consists of 14 residues. The germline V gene has CDR1 MGHRA and CDR2 YSYEKL. CDR3 DNA sequence: TGCGCCAGCAGCCCGACAGGGAGCTCCTACGAGCAGTACTTC. It is translated as CASSPTGSSYEQYF.

The genes are TRBV19 and TRBJ2-1, with 8 bases lining up with TRBD2. The CDR3 is made up of 16 amino acids. CDR1 is LNHDA and CDR2 is SQIVND in the germline V gene (reference sequence). The V segment lost 7 bases and the J segment 0 bases; nucleotides outside the gene matches: 8. The CDR3 loop reads CASKMAGGPSYNEQFF. As DNA, the CDR3 is TGTGCCAGTAAAATGGCGGGGGGCCCCTCCTACAATGAGCAGTTCTTC.

The chain employs TRBV28 and TRBJ1-1; perhaps TRBD1 as D (6 bases). Germline V lookup: CDR1 MDHEN, CDR2 SYDVKM. V lost 4 bases and J 0 bases, leaving 15 bases between the germline ends. The CDR3 totals 16 residues. CDR3 residues: CASSSPEGEMNTEAFF. The CDR3 coding sequence is TGTGCCAGCAGTTCCCCGGAGGGGGAAATGAACACTGAAGCTTTCTTT.

This rearrangement joins TRBV29-1 to TRBJ1-2; D ambiguous. The length of the CDR3 is 14 residues. V was pared by 4 bases and J by 4 bases, with 16 bases between. From germline, CDR1 is SQVTM and CDR2 ANQGSEA. Written as DNA, the CDR3 is TGCAGCGTTGCAAAGGGCAGTGAAGCCTATGGCTACACCTTC. Amino acids: CSVAKGSEAYGYTF.